In its sample, the clone carrying this T cell receptor (beta chain) was seen many times. Its antigen is as yet unknown. The sample is drawn from a study of glioma-infiltrating T cells. Study-level points and caveats: Non-neoplastic patients had below-expected tissue-blood divergence, while all gliomas exceeded expectation. Very few CDR3 sequences were shared between tissue and blood.

The CDR3 is 11 residues long. Germline V gene data show CDR1 as MNHNS and CDR2 as SASEGT. V lost 5 bases and J 5 bases, leaving 6 bases between the germline ends. Using RNA template, CDR3s of TCR alpha and beta were amplified with iRepertoire arm-PCR. For one-step reverse transcription and amplification, roughly 85-450 ng of tissue mRNA or PBMC total RNA was used. TCRdb analysed the multiplex PCR reads with MiXCR anew, one entry per CDR3 protein. The table has over 90,000 distinct CDR3 sequences, about 30% seen once. The chain carries TRBV6-1 and TRBJ1-1; no firm D call. The material sequenced was glioma tissue, nonneoplastic brain tissue, or PBMCs (not recorded which). This receptor was obtained from a human donor with low-grade glioma or glioblastoma, undergoing nonglioma brain surgery, or in good health (not recorded which). The CDR3 nucleotides read TGTGCCAGCAGTCGAAGGACTGAAGCTTTCTTT. Protein sequence: CASSRRTEAFF.